The 13 T cell receptor beta chains presented below share a single source sample, sequenced in a study of blood T cell repertoires in COVID-19. The repertoire was sequenced with immunoSEQ multiplex PCR; TCRdb's copy has only in-frame clones and lacks some. The table records 190,000 or so clones, about 91% of them present only once. Sequenced sample: peripheral blood. The receptors here all came from a woman aged 25 to 45 with acute or convalescent COVID-19.

The rearrangement links TRBV30 to TRBJ2-1, with 7 bases identical to TRBD2. Germline trimming cut 0 bases from V and 0 bases from J; bases unmatched to any gene: 11. The CDR3 contains 18 residues. CDR1 is GTSNPN, CDR2 SVGIG, per germline (reference sequence). CDR3 coding DNA: TGTGCCTGGAGTGTAGGACTAGTACCCCAAAGCTCCTACAATGAGCAGTTCTTC. The encoded protein is CAWSVGLVPQSSYNEQFF.

This chain links TRBV5-1 with TRBJ2-2; D is unresolved. This CDR3 contains 12 residues. V was shortened by 6 bases and J by 1 base, with 4 bases between the two germline ends. The germline V gene has CDR1 SGHRS and CDR2 YFSETQ. The CDR3 loop is CASIGNTGELFF. The CDR3 DNA sequence: TGCGCCAGCATCGGGAACACCGGGGAGCTGTTTTTT.

The chain links TRBV15 to TRBJ1-4; D call uncertain. V was shortened by 0 bases and J by 11 bases, with 7 bases between the two germline ends. Germline CDR1 and CDR2: LNHNV and YYDKDF (reference sequence). The CDR3 has 12 residues. The CDR3, as DNA: TGTGCCACCAGCAGAGATTCGGGGAAACTGTTTTTT. Translating gives CATSRDSGKLFF.

The rearrangement joins TRBV28 to TRBJ2-5; D not resolved. This CDR3 region has 13 residues. Trimming cost V 2 bases and J 3 bases, with 7 bases left between them. Germline-derived CDR1 and CDR2 are MDHEN and SYDVKM. The CDR3 bases are TGTGCCAGCAGTTTACTCCTTAAAGAGACCCAGTACTTC. Translated, it gives CASSLLLKETQYF. The full variable domain, completed using reference TRBV28 and TRBJ2-5, is DVKVTQSSRYLVKRTGEKVFLECVQDMDHENMFWYRQDPGLGLRLIYFSYDVKMKEKGDIPEGYSVSREKKERFSLILESASTNQTSMYLCASSLLLKETQYFGPGTRLLVL.

This clone was seen only once. This rearrangement joins TRBV6-4 to TRBJ2-3; D is uncertain. CDR1 MRHNA and CDR2 SNTAGT come from the germline V gene. V lost 5 bases and J lost 8, with 20 bases in between. CDR3 length equals 15 residues. The CDR3 here is CASSNVGNSQSTQYF. The CDR3 coding sequence is TGTGCCAGCAGTAATGTAGGCAATTCACAGAGTACGCAGTATTTT.

The CDR3 loop reads CASSRMSQGQPQHF. The CDR3, as DNA: TGTGCCAGCAGCCGAATGAGCCAGGGGCAGCCCCAGCATTTT. The chain combines TRBV5-6 with TRBJ1-5, with a weak D call TRBD1 (6 bases). There are 14 residues in the CDR3. The germline gives CDR1 SGHDT, CDR2 YYEEEE. Trimming cost V 4 bases and J 7 bases, with 15 bases left between them.

This clone has only one observation. The J gene is TRBJ1-2, the V gene TRBV2; a possible D gene is TRBD1 (5 bases). The CDR3 is 14 residues long. Germline CDR1 and CDR2: SNHLY and FYNNEI. Trimming stripped 3 bases from V and 3 bases from J, with 11 bases between. The DNA for the CDR3 is TGTGCCAGCAGTGACATGGGACTGCACTATGGCTACACCTTC. This codes for CASSDMGLHYGYTF.

The chain is built from TRBV10-1 and TRBJ2-2, with TRBD1 identical over 8 bases. Germline-derived CDR1 and CDR2 are WNHNN and SYGVQD (reference sequence). Trimming removed 7 bases from V and 2 bases from J; junction bases left unmatched: 15. The CDR3 extends over 18 amino acids. The CDR3, as DNA: TGCGCCAGCACCGATCGCGGGAACAGGGGGTTTAACACCGGGGAGCTGTTTTTT. Protein: CASTDRGNRGFNTGELFF.

This chain uses TRBV7-2 with TRBJ2-7; 10 bases map to TRBD2. The CDR3 extends over 14 amino acids. After removal of 4 bases from V and 6 bases from J, the junction contained 6 bases not matched to a gene. CDR1 is SGHTA and CDR2 is FQGNSA in the germline V gene. CDR3 protein: CASSSASGSSEQYF. In DNA, the CDR3 is TGTGCCAGCAGCTCCGCTAGCGGGAGTTCCGAGCAGTACTTC.

The chain combines TRBV6-4 with TRBJ2-1; 14 bases match TRBD2. V lost 4 bases and J lost 9; bases outside the gene matches: 5. CDR3 length: 15 residues. Per the germline V gene, CDR1 is MRHNA and CDR2 is SNTAGT. In DNA form, the CDR3 reads TGTGCCAGCAGTGCTGGGACTAGCGGGAGTGTTGAGCAGTTCTTC. This translates into CASSAGTSGSVEQFF.

V gene TRBV27 combines with J gene TRBJ2-7, with D perhaps matching TRBD1 (6 bases). The CDR3 is 15 amino acids. Germline CDR1 is MNHEY and CDR2 is SMNVEV (reference sequence). Deletions cut 2 bases from V and 2 bases from J, with 13 bases between. In nucleotides, the CDR3 is TGTGCCAGCAGTTTAGCAGGACAGACCCCCTACGAGCAGTACTTC. This sequence encodes CASSLAGQTPYEQYF.

This rearrangement joins TRBV9 to TRBJ2-1; 7 positions agree with TRBD2. This CDR3 has 15 residues. V lost 2 bases to trimming and J lost 2 bases; unmatched junction nucleotides: 4. Germline V gene data show CDR1 as SGDLS and CDR2 as YYNGEE. CDR3 protein: CASSVASGTYNEQFF. CDR3 nucleotide sequence: TGTGCCAGCAGCGTCGCTAGCGGTACCTACAATGAGCAGTTCTTC.

A few counts support this clone. The chain has TRBV3-1 (or the pseudogene TRBV3-2) and TRBJ1-3, with a possible D match to TRBD1 (5 bases). Germline CDR1 and CDR2: LGHDT and YNNKEL (reference sequence). V lost 4 bases and J lost 2, with 9 bases in between. This CDR3 region has 14 residues. This chain's CDR3 is CASSPQGAGNTIYF. The CDR3 region has the DNA TGTGCCAGCAGCCCCCAGGGTGCTGGAAACACCATATATTTT.